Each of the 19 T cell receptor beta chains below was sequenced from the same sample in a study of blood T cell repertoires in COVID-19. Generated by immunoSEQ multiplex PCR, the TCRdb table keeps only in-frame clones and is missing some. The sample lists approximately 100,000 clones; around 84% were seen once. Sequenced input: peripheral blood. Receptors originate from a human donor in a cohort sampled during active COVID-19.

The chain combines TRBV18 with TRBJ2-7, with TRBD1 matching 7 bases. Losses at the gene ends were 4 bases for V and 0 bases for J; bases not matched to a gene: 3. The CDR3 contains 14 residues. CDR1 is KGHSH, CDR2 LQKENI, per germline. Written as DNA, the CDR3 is TGTGCCAGCTCACATGACAGGGCCTCCTACGAGCAGTACTTC. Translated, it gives CASSHDRASYEQYF.

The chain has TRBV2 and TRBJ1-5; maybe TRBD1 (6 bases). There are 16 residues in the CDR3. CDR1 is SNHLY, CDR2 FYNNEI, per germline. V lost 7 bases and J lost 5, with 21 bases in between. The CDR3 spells CASKEEGGLSYQPQHF. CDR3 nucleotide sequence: TGTGCCAGCAAAGAGGAGGGGGGGCTGAGCTATCAGCCCCAGCATTTT.

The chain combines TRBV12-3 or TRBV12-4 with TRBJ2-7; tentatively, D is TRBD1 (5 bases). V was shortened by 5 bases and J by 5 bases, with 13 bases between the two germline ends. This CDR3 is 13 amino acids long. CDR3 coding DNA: TGTGCCAGCAGTCCTGCAGTACAGGACGAGCAGTACTTC. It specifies CASSPAVQDEQYF.

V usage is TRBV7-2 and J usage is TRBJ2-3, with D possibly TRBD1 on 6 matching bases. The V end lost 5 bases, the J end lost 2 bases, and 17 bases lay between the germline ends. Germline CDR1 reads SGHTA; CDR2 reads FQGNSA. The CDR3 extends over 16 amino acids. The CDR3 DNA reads TGTGCCAGCAGCAAAGCAGGGGTGAGACTCACAGATACGCAGTATTTT. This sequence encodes CASSKAGVRLTDTQYF.

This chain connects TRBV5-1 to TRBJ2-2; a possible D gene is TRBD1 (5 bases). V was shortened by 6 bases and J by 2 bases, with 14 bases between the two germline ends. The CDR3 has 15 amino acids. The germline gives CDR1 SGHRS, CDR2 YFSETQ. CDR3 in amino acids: CASNVDSKNTGELFF. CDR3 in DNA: TGCGCCAGCAACGTCGACAGCAAAAACACCGGGGAGCTGTTTTTT.

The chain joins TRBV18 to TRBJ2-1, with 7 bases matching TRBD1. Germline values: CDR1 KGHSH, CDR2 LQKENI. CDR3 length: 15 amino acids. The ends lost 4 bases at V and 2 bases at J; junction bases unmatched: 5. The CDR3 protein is CASSQQGSPYNEQFF. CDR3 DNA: TGTGCCAGCTCACAACAGGGGAGTCCCTACAATGAGCAGTTCTTC. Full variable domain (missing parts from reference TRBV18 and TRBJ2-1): NAGVMQNPRHLVRRRGQEARLRCSPMKGHSHVYWYRQLPEEGLKFMVYLQKENIIDESGMPKERFSAEFPKEGPSILRIQQVVRGDSAAYFCASSQQGSPYNEQFFGPGTRLTVL.

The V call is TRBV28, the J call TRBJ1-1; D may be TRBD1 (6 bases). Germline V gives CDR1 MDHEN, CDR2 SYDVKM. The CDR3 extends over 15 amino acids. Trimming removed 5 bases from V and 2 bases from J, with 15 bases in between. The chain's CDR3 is CASSQNWGHNTEAFF. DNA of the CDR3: TGTGCCAGCAGTCAAAACTGGGGACACAACACTGAAGCTTTCTTT.

CDR3 residues: CASSPGTKRNEQFF. The CDR3, as DNA: TGTGCCAGTAGTCCCGGGACTAAAAGGAATGAGCAGTTCTTC. The J gene is TRBJ2-1, the V gene TRBV19; 7 bases line up with TRBD2. J gave up 7 bases and V 5 bases, and 8 bases lay outside the gene matches. The length of the CDR3 is 14 residues. Germline V CDR1 and CDR2: LNHDA, SQIVND (reference sequence). Full variable domain (remainder filled in from reference TRBV19 and TRBJ2-1): DGGITQSPKYLFRKEGQNVTLSCEQNLNHDAMYWYRQDPGQGLRLIYYSQIVNDFQKGDIAEGYSVSREKKESFPLTVTSAQKNPTAFYLCASSPGTKRNEQFFGPGTRLTVL.

The CDR3 is CASSLALGGGETQYF. CDR3 DNA sequence: TGTGCCAGCAGCTTAGCGCTGGGAGGGGGAGAGACCCAGTACTTC. The rearrangement uses TRBV7-9 and TRBJ2-5, with a possible D match to TRBD2 (7 bases). The CDR3 runs 15 residues. CDR1 is SEHNR, CDR2 FQNEAQ, per germline (reference sequence). V lost 0 bases to trimming and J lost 4 bases, with 12 bases between them.

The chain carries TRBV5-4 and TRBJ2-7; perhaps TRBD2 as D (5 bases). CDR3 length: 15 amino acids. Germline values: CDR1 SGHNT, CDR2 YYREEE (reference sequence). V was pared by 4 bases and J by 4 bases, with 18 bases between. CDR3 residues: CASSSAPAGAYEQYF. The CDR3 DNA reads TGTGCCAGCAGCAGCGCTCCCGCGGGCGCATACGAGCAGTACTTC.

The CDR3 loop is CASTGTKSGRADEQFF. CDR3 sequence (DNA): TGCGCCAGCACCGGGACCAAGAGCGGGAGGGCCGATGAGCAGTTCTTC. This chain uses TRBV4-1 with TRBJ2-1, with 10 bases fitting TRBD2. V was pared by 7 bases and J by 8 bases, with 14 bases of the junction left unmatched. The CDR3 runs 16 residues. Germline-derived CDR1 and CDR2 are MGHRA and YSYEKL.

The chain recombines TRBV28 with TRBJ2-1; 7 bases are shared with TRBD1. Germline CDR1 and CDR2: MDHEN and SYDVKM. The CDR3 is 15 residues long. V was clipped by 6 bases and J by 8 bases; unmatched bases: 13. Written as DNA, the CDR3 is TGTGCCAGCAGGGCGTCACAGGGGTACGGGGATGAGCAGTTCTTC. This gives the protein CASRASQGYGDEQFF.

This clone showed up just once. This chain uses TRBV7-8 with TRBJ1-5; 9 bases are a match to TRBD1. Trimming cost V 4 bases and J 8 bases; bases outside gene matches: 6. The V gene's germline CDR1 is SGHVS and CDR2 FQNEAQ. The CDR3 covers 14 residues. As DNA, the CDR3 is TGTGCCAGCAGCTCGACAGGGGGAGGAGAGCCCCAGCATTTT. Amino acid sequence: CASSSTGGGEPQHF.

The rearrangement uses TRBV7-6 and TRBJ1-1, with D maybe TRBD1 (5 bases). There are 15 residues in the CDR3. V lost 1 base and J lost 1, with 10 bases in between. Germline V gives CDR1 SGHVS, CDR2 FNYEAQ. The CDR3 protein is CASSLVGGTNTEAFF. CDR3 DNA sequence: TGTGCCAGCAGCTTAGTTGGGGGGACGAACACTGAAGCTTTCTTT.

This CDR3 reads CASSYSPGQTGVLTF. CDR3 coding DNA: TGTGCCAGCAGTTACTCTCCAGGACAGACTGGCGTCCTGACTTTC. The chain has TRBV6-6 and TRBJ2-6, with a weak D call TRBD1 (6 bases). Germline CDR1 is MNHNY and CDR2 is SVGAGI (reference sequence). The CDR3 spans 15 residues. The germline V and J ends were trimmed by 0 bases and 12 bases, with 15 bases remaining between them.

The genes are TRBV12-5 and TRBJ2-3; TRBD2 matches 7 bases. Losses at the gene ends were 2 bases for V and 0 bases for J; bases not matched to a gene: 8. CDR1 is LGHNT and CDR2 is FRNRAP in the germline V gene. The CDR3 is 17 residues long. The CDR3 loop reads CASGLIPGLISTDTQYF. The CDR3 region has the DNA TGTGCTAGTGGTTTGATCCCGGGACTAATAAGCACAGATACGCAGTATTTT.

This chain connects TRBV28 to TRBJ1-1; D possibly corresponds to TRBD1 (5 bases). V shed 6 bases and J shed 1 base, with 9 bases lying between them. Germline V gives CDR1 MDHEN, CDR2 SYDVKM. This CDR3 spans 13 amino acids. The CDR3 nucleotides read TGTGCCAGCAGCAGGGCGCCGAACACTGAAGCTTTCTTT. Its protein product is CASSRAPNTEAFF. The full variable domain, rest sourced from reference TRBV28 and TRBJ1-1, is DVKVTQSSRYLVKRTGEKVFLECVQDMDHENMFWYRQDPGLGLRLIYFSYDVKMKEKGDIPEGYSVSREKKERFSLILESASTNQTSMYLCASSRAPNTEAFFGQGTRLTVV.

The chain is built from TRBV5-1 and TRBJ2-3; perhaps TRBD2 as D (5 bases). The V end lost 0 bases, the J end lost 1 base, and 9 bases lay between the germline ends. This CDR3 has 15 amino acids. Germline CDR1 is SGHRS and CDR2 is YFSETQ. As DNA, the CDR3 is TGCGCCAGCAGCTTGGGAGGGAGCGGCACAGATACGCAGTATTTT. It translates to CASSLGGSGTDTQYF.

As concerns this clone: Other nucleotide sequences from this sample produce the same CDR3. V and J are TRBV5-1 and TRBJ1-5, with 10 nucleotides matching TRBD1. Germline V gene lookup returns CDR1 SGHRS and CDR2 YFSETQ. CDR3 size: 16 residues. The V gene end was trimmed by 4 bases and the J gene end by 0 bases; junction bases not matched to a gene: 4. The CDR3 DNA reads TGCGCCAGCAGCCCCGGGACAGGGGTTAGCAATCAGCCCCAGCATTTT. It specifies CASSPGTGVSNQPQHF.